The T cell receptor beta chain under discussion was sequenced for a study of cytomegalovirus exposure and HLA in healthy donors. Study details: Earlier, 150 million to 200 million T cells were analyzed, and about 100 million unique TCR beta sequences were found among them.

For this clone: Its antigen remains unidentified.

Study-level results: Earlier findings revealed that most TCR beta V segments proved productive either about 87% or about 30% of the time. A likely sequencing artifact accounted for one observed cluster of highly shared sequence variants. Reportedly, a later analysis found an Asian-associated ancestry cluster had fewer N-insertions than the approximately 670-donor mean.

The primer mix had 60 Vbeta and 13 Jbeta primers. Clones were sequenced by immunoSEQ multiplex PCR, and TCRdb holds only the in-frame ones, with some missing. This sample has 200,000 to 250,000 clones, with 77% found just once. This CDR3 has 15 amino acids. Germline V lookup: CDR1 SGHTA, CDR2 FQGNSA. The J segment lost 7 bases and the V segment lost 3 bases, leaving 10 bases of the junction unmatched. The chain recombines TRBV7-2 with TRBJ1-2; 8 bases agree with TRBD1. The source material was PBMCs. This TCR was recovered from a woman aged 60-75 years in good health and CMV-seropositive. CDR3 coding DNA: TGTGCCAGCAGCTTTAATCCGGGACAGGACATTGGCTACACCTTC. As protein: CASSFNPGQDIGYTF.